This T cell receptor (beta chain) was recovered during a study of regulatory T cells in long-lasting Graves disease. Whole-study results and caveats: Patients whose Graves' disease persisted exhibited lower TCR diversity than those newly diagnosed.

As to time point: newly diagnosed GD, antithyroid drugs for less than 3 months. Researchers made the TCR library from RNA that was extracted from PBMCs. This clonotype was seen repeatedly, ten times or more. The antigen remains unidentified. Construction of the TCR beta libraries employed iRepertoire HTBI primers in conjunction with Arm-PCR of CDR3 regions. MiXCR, applied by TCRdb to the multiplex PCR reads, yields one record per CDR3 protein. Here the sample spans roughly 500,000 distinct CDR3 sequences, approximately 13% being singletons. The same sample was also studied in work on T cells in Graves' hyperthyroidism and ophthalmopathy.

This specimen was peripheral blood mononuclear cells (PBMCs), taken at new diagnosis, from a patient treated with antithyroid drugs. This sequence originates from a man younger than 40 with Graves disease.

This chain's CDR3 is CATSGTGGYEQYF. The CDR3 DNA is TGTGCCACCAGCGGGACAGGGGGCTACGAGCAGTACTTC. This sequence joins TRBV15 and TRBJ2-7, with 11 bases identical to TRBD1. From germline, CDR1 is LNHNV and CDR2 YYDKDF (reference sequence). There are 13 residues in the CDR3. V shed 5 bases, J shed 3 bases, and the junction held 0 bases outside the gene matches.